This T cell receptor beta chain comes out of a study of Graves' ophthalmopathy and Graves' hyperthyroidism. Across the whole study: Hyperthyroidism was classified as stable if no ophthalmopathy occurred within 18 months of follow-up. Study-level points and caveats: In blood appeared most of the expanded thyroid clonotypes whose frequency exceeded 0.001. Both a roughly 70% sensitivity and an approximately 77% specificity characterized the model's predictions of ophthalmopathy progression.

Exclusion covered patients with other autoimmune diseases or uncontrolled infections (as well as pregnancy or lactation). Amplifying from RNA transcripts, the study obtained TCR beta CDR3 regions. HTBI-primed RT-PCR formed the first round, and a multiplex PCR formed the second. TCRdb recomputed calls from the multiplex PCR reads with MiXCR, one row per CDR3 protein. This sample has 900,000 to 1,200,000 distinct CDR3 sequences, with approximately 35% found just once. This clonotype appeared many times. Its antigen is not identified. This CDR3 is built from 15 residues. Trimming shortened V by 0 bases and J by 0 bases, and 10 bases separated the two germline ends. The V gene's germline CDR1 is SGDLS and CDR2 YYNGEE.

The sequencing sample was made of peripheral blood or thyroid tissue (not recorded which). The sequence derives from an adult man with Graves' hyperthyroidism. The V call is TRBV9, the J call TRBJ2-7; D is perhaps TRBD1 (5 bases). As DNA, the CDR3 is TGTGCCAGCAGCGTAGAGGGGTTGAGCTCCTACGAGCAGTACTTC. This translates into CASSVEGLSSYEQYF.